The 19 T cell receptor beta chains presented below share a single source sample, sequenced in a study of T cell responses to AZD1222 COVID-19 vaccine. Here immunoSEQ multiplex PCR was the method, and the copy in TCRdb shows in-frame clones only, minus some. This table holds around 100,000 clones, 85% to 90% found once. Specimen: peripheral blood, collected on day 0 of AZD1222 vaccination. The receptors shown here come from an adult in good health.

The CDR3 loop is CASSSRRQVTNEKLFF. The CDR3 nucleotides read TGTGCCAGCAGTTCACGTCGACAGGTAACTAATGAAAAACTGTTTTTT. The chain has TRBV27 and TRBJ1-4; D may be TRBD1 (6 bases). Germline CDR1 and CDR2: MNHEY and SMNVEV (reference sequence). This CDR3 has 16 amino acids. Trimming cost V 4 bases and J 1 base, with 13 bases left between them.

This chain uses TRBV5-6 with TRBJ2-1; D gene ambiguous. This CDR3 has 12 residues. Germline V gene data show CDR1 as SGHDT and CDR2 as YYEEEE. V shed 1 base and J shed 5 bases, with 4 bases lying between them. The CDR3 DNA sequence: TGTGCCAGCAGCTTGTATGACAATGAGCAGTTCTTC. Its protein product is CASSLYDNEQFF.

The chain is built from TRBV5-6 and TRBJ2-5, with TRBD2 matching 12 bases. J gave up 2 bases and V 6 bases, and 8 bases lay outside the gene matches. The CDR3 sequence is 16 residues long. Germline V CDR1 and CDR2: SGHDT, YYEEEE. The CDR3 DNA follows: TGTGCCAGCACCCTAGCGGGGGGGATAGGGCAAGAGACCCAGTACTTC. Translation: CASTLAGGIGQETQYF. Looking up the rest from reference TRBV5-6 and TRBJ2-5 gives the full variable domain: DAGVTQSPTHLIKTRGQQVTLRCSPKSGHDTVSWYQQALGQGPQFIFQYYEEEERQRGNFPDRFSGHQFPNYSSELNVNALLLGDSALYLCASTLAGGIGQETQYFGPGTRLLVL.

The chain uses TRBV10-3 and TRBJ2-7; D is perhaps TRBD1 or TRBD2 (6 bases each). The CDR3 runs to 13 residues. Trimming took 11 bases from V and 2 from J, leaving 16 bases between them. Germline V gene data show CDR1 as ENHRY and CDR2 as SYGVKD. CDR3 coding DNA: TGTGCCTTCCTGCGCGGGACAACCTACGAGCAGTACTTC. This gives the protein CAFLRGTTYEQYF.

The V gene is TRBV6-4, the J gene TRBJ2-1, with a tentative D call TRBD1 (6 bases). The CDR3 spans 15 residues. V dropped 5 bases and J dropped 4 bases, with 15 bases sitting between them. Germline V lookup: CDR1 MRHNA, CDR2 SNTAGT. CDR3 sequence reads: CASSHREFKYNEQFF. The CDR3 DNA reads as TGTGCCAGCAGTCACAGGGAGTTTAAGTACAATGAGCAGTTCTTC.

The J gene is TRBJ1-2, the V gene TRBV7-9; D possibly corresponds to TRBD1 (6 bases). Germline-derived CDR1 and CDR2 are SEHNR and FQNEAQ (reference sequence). This CDR3 is 16 amino acids long. V gave up 5 bases and J gave up 1 base, with 17 bases separating them. The CDR3 DNA reads as TGTGCCAGCAGCGCCCTACAGGGAACGGGTAACTATGGCTACACCTTC. This encodes CASSALQGTGNYGYTF.

The genes are TRBV6-2 or TRBV6-3 and TRBJ1-3; D perhaps matches TRBD1 (5 bases). The CDR3 consists of 14 residues. Trimming shortened V by 6 bases and J by 0 bases, and 9 bases separated the two germline ends. The germline V gene encodes CDR1 MNHEY and CDR2 SVGEGT. The CDR3 region has the DNA TGTGCCAGCAGCACAGGAAGCTCTGGAAACACCATATATTTT. Translation gives CASSTGSSGNTIYF.

The chain couples TRBV18 to TRBJ1-6, with 10 bases aligning to TRBD1. The CDR3 contains 20 residues. Unmatched junction bases numbered 19, after V lost 4 bases and J lost 7 bases. The germline CDR1 and CDR2 sequences are KGHSH and LQKENI. CDR3 nucleotides: TGTGCCAGCTCACTAGGGACAGGGGATCATCTGCCTAAATGGAATTCACCCCTCCACTTT. It translates to CASSLGTGDHLPKWNSPLHF.

V is TRBV27 and J is TRBJ1-5; D unresolved. Germline values: CDR1 MNHEY, CDR2 SMNVEV (reference sequence). With 3 bases removed from V and 7 bases from J, the gap between germline ends came to 10 bases. The CDR3 runs to 13 residues. CDR3 sequence reads: CASSLSYWQPQHF. In DNA, the CDR3 is TGTGCCAGCAGTTTGTCTTACTGGCAGCCCCAGCATTTT.

The gene calls are TRBV21-1 and TRBJ2-7; the table's D call, TRBD2, was not checked against the DNA. TRBV21-1 is an annotated pseudogene. There are 17 residues in the CDR3. Here the CDR3 reads CASSKGWARALGYEQYF. The CDR3 DNA reads as TGTGCCAGCAGCAAAGGCTGGGCGAGGGCTTTGGGCTACGAGCAGTACTTC.

The chain links TRBV6-6 to TRBJ1-2, with 7 nucleotides matching TRBD1. Germline assignment: CDR1 MNHNY and CDR2 SVGAGI (reference sequence). CDR3 length: 14 amino acids. J lost 4 bases, V lost 6 bases, and 8 bases had no gene match. As DNA, the CDR3 is TGTGCCAGCAGCCCCCCGGGACAGCCCTATGGCTACACCTTC. Its translation: CASSPPGQPYGYTF.

The chain uses TRBV9 and TRBJ2-7, with D tentatively TRBD2 (6 bases). This CDR3 contains 14 residues. Per germline, CDR1 SGDLS and CDR2 YYNGEE. The V end was cut by 0 bases, the J end by 6 bases, with 13 bases between. The chain's CDR3 is CASSVAEGYGEQYF. DNA of the CDR3: TGTGCCAGCAGCGTAGCGGAGGGATACGGCGAGCAGTACTTC.

V and J are TRBV5-1 and TRBJ2-3; D may be TRBD2 (6 bases). Trimming removed 5 bases at V and 0 bases at J, with 13 bases between. Germline CDR1 SGHRS, CDR2 YFSETQ. This CDR3 has 15 residues. The CDR3 coding sequence is TGCGCCAGCAGGAGGGACTCTCCTAGCACAGATACGCAGTATTTT. Protein sequence: CASRRDSPSTDTQYF.

This chain joins TRBV19 and TRBJ1-2; perhaps TRBD1 as D (5 bases). Trimming cost V 8 bases and J 8 bases, with 30 bases left between them. In germline, CDR1 is LNHDA, CDR2 SQIVND (reference sequence). This CDR3 region has 17 residues. DNA for the CDR3: TGTGCCAGTCTTCCCTCGAGAAAGGGGCCGAAAGAAGTGGGCTACACCTTC. It encodes CASLPSRKGPKEVGYTF.

The rearrangement joins TRBV5-4 to TRBJ1-2; D is possibly TRBD1 (5 bases). The CDR3 consists of 15 residues. V was cut by 3 bases and J by 7 bases, with 19 bases left in between. CDR1 and CDR2 from the germline V gene are SGHNT and YYREEE (reference sequence). The CDR3 reads CASSYGAGEGAGYTF. CDR3 DNA: TGTGCCAGCAGCTACGGGGCTGGGGAAGGGGCTGGCTACACCTTC.

This clone was counted a single time. V is TRBV3-1 (or the pseudogene TRBV3-2) and J is TRBJ1-1; possibly TRBD1 for D (6 bases). This CDR3 is built from 17 residues. The V gene lost 7 bases and the J gene lost 3 bases, with 24 bases spanning the gap. CDR1 and CDR2 (germline): LGHDT, YNNKEL (reference sequence). Here the CDR3 reads CASTHSAGQGLYTEAFF. CDR3 DNA sequence: TGTGCCAGCACCCATTCTGCAGGGCAGGGGTTGTACACTGAAGCTTTCTTT.

Written as DNA, the CDR3 is TGTGCCACCACACAATTGGGAGGCCAAGCGCCAGATACGCAGTATTTT. It is translated as CATTQLGGQAPDTQYF. J is TRBJ2-3 and V is TRBV19; possible D gene TRBD2, 6 bases. The germline V and J ends were trimmed by 10 bases and 4 bases, with 24 bases remaining between them. Germline-derived CDR1 and CDR2 are LNHDA and SQIVND (reference sequence). This CDR3 has 16 residues.

This chain joins TRBV28 and TRBJ2-6; D is undetermined. Trimming cost V 7 bases and J 1 base, with 20 bases left between them. The germline V gene encodes CDR1 MDHEN and CDR2 SYDVKM. The CDR3 runs 18 residues. CDR3 sequence reads: CASNPLSQLGSGANVLTF. CDR3 bases: TGTGCCAGCAACCCCCTGTCACAGCTGGGGTCTGGGGCCAACGTCCTGACTTTC.

The rearrangement uses TRBV5-1 and TRBJ1-2; unclear D gene. Germline lookup yields CDR1 SGHRS and CDR2 YFSETQ. This CDR3 spans 13 amino acids. V dropped 1 base and J dropped 2 bases, with 6 bases sitting between them. The DNA of the CDR3 is TGCGCCAGCAGCTTGTCACAAAACTATGGCTACACCTTC. Amino acid sequence: CASSLSQNYGYTF.